The 27 T cell receptor beta chains in this list originate from one sample, sequenced in a study of shared clonotypes between healthy human individuals. Sequenced by immunoSEQ multiplex PCR; TCRdb stores in-frame clones only, minus some. The repertoire holds a few million clones, with 90% to 95% as singletons. The sequenced sample was naive CD4+ T cells sorted from blood. Sample subset: CD45RA+ positively selected. These receptors originate from a man younger than 35 in good health.

The chain combines TRBV7-9 with TRBJ1-1; 9 bases match TRBD1. CDR1 SEHNR and CDR2 FQNEAQ come from the germline V gene (reference sequence). J gave up 3 bases and V 3 bases, and 8 bases lay outside the gene matches. The CDR3 covers 16 residues. CDR3: CASSFNPGQGYTEAFF. CDR3 in DNA: TGTGCCAGCAGCTTTAATCCGGGACAGGGCTACACTGAAGCTTTCTTT.

This sequence joins TRBV5-1 and TRBJ1-1, with D unresolved. The germline V gene has CDR1 SGHRS and CDR2 YFSETQ. The CDR3 extends over 14 amino acids. V lost 0 bases and J lost 4, with 10 bases in between. Here the CDR3 reads CASSLAGGITEAFF. In DNA form, the CDR3 reads TGCGCCAGCAGCTTGGCCGGTGGAATCACTGAAGCTTTCTTT.

The gene calls are TRBV5-6 and TRBJ2-3; D might be TRBD2 (5 bases). Trimming shortened V by 4 bases and J by 1 base, and 13 bases separated the two germline ends. The CDR3 has 15 residues. The germline gives CDR1 SGHDT, CDR2 YYEEEE. The CDR3 protein is CASSRRSTRTDTQYF. The CDR3, as DNA: TGTGCCAGCAGCCGGAGGAGTACCCGCACAGATACGCAGTATTTT.

The genes are TRBV6-1 and TRBJ1-1; 9 nucleotides match TRBD1. Trimming removed 6 bases from V and 5 bases from J; junction bases left unmatched: 10. The CDR3 has 15 amino acids. CDR1 is MNHNS, CDR2 SASEGT, per germline. In DNA, the CDR3 is TGTGCCAGCAGGGACCGACAGGGGGTTGGAACTGAAGCTTTCTTT. Its protein product is CASRDRQGVGTEAFF.

V gene TRBV10-1 combines with J gene TRBJ2-2; D gene unclear. The CDR3 runs 13 residues. The V end lost 1 base, the J end lost 6 bases, and 6 bases lay between the germline ends. The germline V gene has CDR1 WNHNN and CDR2 SYGVQD (reference sequence). The CDR3 is CASSEWRSGELFF. Written as DNA, the CDR3 is TGCGCCAGCAGTGAGTGGCGGTCCGGGGAGCTGTTTTTT.

The rearrangement links TRBV5-1 to TRBJ2-3; TRBD2 agrees at 11 bases. The junction had 5 bases not matched to a gene; V was cut back by 2 bases and J by 0 bases. The CDR3 covers 17 residues. Per germline, CDR1 SGHRS and CDR2 YFSETQ. The CDR3 DNA follows: TGCGCCAGCAGCTTACCGGGACTAGCGGTGAGCACAGATACGCAGTATTTT. Protein: CASSLPGLAVSTDTQYF.

The chain uses TRBV11-2 and TRBJ2-3; 8 nucleotides agree with TRBD2. Per the germline V gene, CDR1 is SGHAT and CDR2 is FQNNGV. J gave up 4 bases and V 1 base, and 4 bases lay outside the gene matches. The CDR3 is 15 residues long. The CDR3: CASSLAGGKADTQYF. Written as DNA, the CDR3 is TGTGCCAGCAGCTTAGCGGGGGGGAAAGCAGATACGCAGTATTTT.

For this clone: Additional DNA sequences in this sample encode the identical CDR3. J is TRBJ2-1 and V is TRBV19, with D unclear. Trimming removed 3 bases from V and 0 bases from J, with 9 bases in between. Looked up from germline, CDR1 is LNHDA and CDR2 is SQIVND (reference sequence). This CDR3 has 15 residues. CDR3 loop: CASSILESSYNEQFF. As DNA, the CDR3 is TGTGCCAGTAGTATTCTGGAGAGCTCCTACAATGAGCAGTTCTTC.

Points on this clone: Other DNA sequences from this sample encode an identical CDR3 as well. This rearrangement joins TRBV10-3 to TRBJ2-7; 10 bases are shared with TRBD1. This CDR3 has 15 residues. Germline assignment: CDR1 ENHRY and CDR2 SYGVKD. J gave up 3 bases and V 0 bases, and 2 bases lay outside the gene matches. The CDR3 reads CAISESGQGDYEQYF. The CDR3 region has the DNA TGTGCCATCAGTGAGTCTGGACAGGGGGACTACGAGCAGTACTTC.

The chain links TRBV6-5 to TRBJ2-3; D is possibly TRBD2 (7 bases). The V end lost 6 bases, the J end lost 2 bases, and 12 bases lay between the germline ends. The CDR3 sequence is 14 residues long. CDR1 and CDR2 from the germline V gene are MNHEY and SVGAGI. The CDR3 DNA reads as TGTGCCAGCAGGAGGGGGGGCTTCACAGATACGCAGTATTTT. As protein: CASRRGGFTDTQYF.

V is TRBV4-3 and J is TRBJ1-6; TRBD1 aligns across 7 bases. The germline V gene has CDR1 LGHNA and CDR2 YSLEER. This CDR3 contains 16 residues. Unmatched junction bases numbered 11, after V lost 4 bases and J lost 8 bases. CDR3 coding DNA: TGCGCCAGCAGCCTAAGCACCGGGACAGTTGATTCACCCCTCCACTTT. Translation: CASSLSTGTVDSPLHF.

This clone was recorded a few times. The same CDR3 is also encoded by other DNA sequences in this sample. The genes are TRBV20-1 and TRBJ2-5; the D is unclear. V lost 3 bases to trimming and J lost 5 bases, with 4 bases between them. CDR3 length: 10 residues. Looked up from germline, CDR1 is DFQATT and CDR2 is SNEGSKA (reference sequence). DNA of the CDR3: TGCAGTGCTAGGGGGGAGACCCAGTACTTC. Translated: CSARGETQYF.

The gene calls are TRBV7-9 and TRBJ1-3; D unresolved. The ends were cut back, 7 bases at V and 0 bases at J, with 7 bases in the middle. Germline V lookup: CDR1 SEHNR, CDR2 FQNEAQ (reference sequence). There are 13 residues in the CDR3. CDR3 sequence (DNA): TGTGCCAGCAATAGGGTCTCTGGAAACACCATATATTTT. Translation gives CASNRVSGNTIYF.

This clone appeared once. This chain uses TRBV9 with TRBJ2-7; D might be TRBD1 or TRBD2, each matching 5 bases. Looked up from germline, CDR1 is SGDLS and CDR2 is YYNGEE. The CDR3 consists of 16 residues. The V end was cut by 0 bases, the J end by 4 bases, with 17 bases between. The CDR3 region has the DNA TGTGCCAGCAGCGTAGGCAGGGTAGGGACCATGTACGAGCAGTACTTC. It specifies CASSVGRVGTMYEQYF.

The gene calls are TRBV4-2 and TRBJ2-7, with 8 nucleotides matching TRBD2. The CDR3 is 16 amino acids. The ends lost 5 bases at V and 2 bases at J; junction bases unmatched: 11. In germline, CDR1 is LGHNA, CDR2 YNFKEQ. CDR3 region: CASSIDGAGAAYEQYF. The CDR3 region has the DNA TGTGCCAGCAGCATAGACGGAGCGGGGGCCGCCTACGAGCAGTACTTC.

Written as DNA, the CDR3 is TGTGCTAGTGGTTCGGACCGGCGGGCCGGGGAGCTGTTTTTT. It is translated as CASGSDRRAGELFF. V gene TRBV12-5 combines with J gene TRBJ2-2, with TRBD2 as a possible D gene (5 bases). The CDR3 has 14 residues. The V gene lost 4 bases and the J gene lost 6 bases, with 12 bases spanning the gap. From germline, CDR1 is LGHNT and CDR2 FRNRAP.

V gene TRBV7-8 combines with J gene TRBJ2-7; tentative D call: TRBD1 (8 bases). V lost 3 bases to trimming and J lost 3 bases, with 15 bases between them. CDR3 size: 15 residues. The V gene's germline CDR1 is SGHVS and CDR2 FQNEAQ. CDR3 nucleotides: TGTGCCAGCAGCTTCGCAGGGGGCGGGGGCTACGAGCAGTACTTC. Protein product: CASSFAGGGGYEQYF.

The rearrangement joins TRBV28 to TRBJ2-7; 8 bases map to TRBD1. CDR1 is MDHEN and CDR2 is SYDVKM in the germline V gene. Unmatched junction bases numbered 10, after V lost 7 bases and J lost 5 bases. The length of the CDR3 is 14 residues. As DNA, the CDR3 is TGTGCCAGCACTGGGCAGGGGGCCTTAAACGAGCAGTACTTC. It encodes CASTGQGALNEQYF.

This clone was seen a single time. This chain links TRBV1 with TRBJ1-1; TRBD1, the table's D call, was not compared with the DNA. TRBV1 is shown as a pseudogene. This CDR3 spans 15 amino acids. The chain's CDR3 is CTRKPDRGRYSEAFF. CDR3 bases: TGCACCAGGAAACCGGACAGGGGGCGTTACTCTGAAGCTTTCTTT.

The chain employs TRBV7-9 and TRBJ1-4, with 9 bases aligning to TRBD1. The CDR3 length is 17 residues. J gave up 0 bases and V 0 bases, and 2 bases lay outside the gene matches. Per germline, CDR1 SEHNR and CDR2 FQNEAQ (reference sequence). This CDR3 reads CASSLAGQGTTNEKLFF. DNA for the CDR3: TGTGCCAGCAGCTTAGCGGGACAGGGCACAACTAATGAAAAACTGTTTTTT.

J is TRBJ2-7 and V is TRBV5-1, with 10 bases aligning to TRBD1. V was clipped by 6 bases and J by 2 bases; unmatched bases: 8. The length of the CDR3 is 15 residues. Germline CDR1 and CDR2: SGHRS and YFSETQ. CDR3 region: CASNAPGTGAYEQYF. The DNA of the CDR3 is TGCGCCAGCAACGCCCCCGGGACAGGGGCCTACGAGCAGTACTTC.

Note on this clone: Different DNA sequences within this sample yield the same CDR3. The chain combines TRBV6-5 with TRBJ2-5; TRBD1 agrees at 7 bases. This CDR3 contains 14 residues. The ends lost 2 bases at V and 2 bases at J; junction bases unmatched: 2. The germline gives CDR1 MNHEY, CDR2 SVGAGI. Here the CDR3 DNA reads TGTGCCAGCAGTTACGGGACAGTACAAGAGACCCAGTACTTC. Protein sequence: CASSYGTVQETQYF.

V usage is TRBV30 and J usage is TRBJ1-1; D gene unclear. The V and J ends lost 5 bases and 8 bases respectively, with 18 bases between them. This CDR3 has 13 amino acids. Germline-derived CDR1 and CDR2 are GTSNPN and SVGIG (reference sequence). Written as DNA, the CDR3 is TGTGCCTGGTCTCCTTGGACCAGACAAGAAGCTTTCTTT. Protein: CAWSPWTRQEAFF.

In this sample, this clone turned up once. This sequence joins TRBV25-1 and TRBJ2-4; D is unclear. Germline V lookup: CDR1 MGHDK, CDR2 SYGVNS. The CDR3 consists of 14 residues. V lost 3 bases, J lost 8 bases, and 14 bases lay in between. CDR3 DNA: TGTGCCAGCAGTGAGGCGGCCGCTGGGGACATTCAGTACTTC. Translating gives CASSEAAAGDIQYF.

This clone was recorded a few times. Different DNA sequences within this sample yield the same CDR3. This chain links TRBV5-1 with TRBJ2-1; 10 bases map to TRBD2. V lost 4 bases to trimming and J lost 0 bases; unmatched junction nucleotides: 1. CDR3 length equals 15 residues. Germline CDR1 reads SGHRS; CDR2 reads YFSETQ. In DNA, the CDR3 is TGCGCCAGCAGCCCTAGCGGGAGCTCCTACAATGAGCAGTTCTTC. Its protein product is CASSPSGSSYNEQFF.

V and J are TRBV29-1 and TRBJ2-1; D ambiguous. Germline CDR1 is SQVTM and CDR2 is ANQGSEA. This CDR3 has 13 amino acids. V lost 6 bases and J 10 bases, leaving 19 bases between the germline ends. CDR3 DNA sequence: TGCAGCGTCGGATCGGCCCCAACAGAAGAGCAGTTCTTC. Protein: CSVGSAPTEEQFF.

Notes on this clone: At the DNA level, this CDR3 is encoded by other sequences in the same sample as well. The chain uses TRBV4-1 and TRBJ2-7; weak D call: TRBD2 (5 bases). V lost 0 bases to trimming and J lost 0 bases, with 9 bases between them. CDR3 length equals 15 residues. Per germline, CDR1 MGHRA and CDR2 YSYEKL. The CDR3: CASSQDRGPSYEQYF. The DNA of the CDR3 is TGCGCCAGCAGCCAAGATCGAGGGCCCTCCTACGAGCAGTACTTC.